This TCR beta chain was sequenced during a study of OX40 agonist ivuxolimab in advanced cancers. The CDR3 has 16 residues. V was pared by 3 bases and J by 5 bases, with 17 bases between. Germline CDR1 reads SGHRS; CDR2 reads YFSETQ. The data were produced by immunoSEQ multiplex PCR, yet TCRdb's version contains in-frame clones alone and is incomplete. Among around 80,000 clones listed, approximately 89% were seen once. This chain uses TRBV5-1 with TRBJ1-4; D remains unclear. The TCR sequence derives from an adult with an advanced solid tumor such as melanoma, head and neck, liver or kidney cancer. Here the sequenced sample was CD4+ or CD8+ T cells sorted from blood, taken in a trial of the OX40 agonist ivuxolimab. The CDR3 sequence: CASSSLSPGQNEKLFF. CDR3 DNA: TGCGCCAGCAGCTCCCTCAGTCCGGGCCAGAATGAAAAACTGTTTTTT.